Listed here are 24 T cell receptor beta chains from one sample, sequenced in a study of cytomegalovirus exposure and HLA in healthy donors (dated by TCRdb to about 2017). The library was generated by the immunoSEQ multiplex PCR assay. TCRdb obtained this table from immuneACCESS and retained in-frame rearrangements with V and J assigned. These tables miss some clones; where compared with another copy, unresolved V genes account for less than half of the shortfall, and the remainder is unexplained. The sample table lists 90,000 to 110,000 clones, almost 90% of them with a count of one. Roughly 2.1% of the sample comes from the top ten. Specimen: PBMCs. The receptors stem from a woman aged 18-29 years in good health and CMV-seronegative.

The chain joins TRBV14 to TRBJ2-5; maybe TRBD2 (6 bases). CDR1 and CDR2 (germline): SGHDN, FVKESK. Trimming shortened V by 2 bases and J by 4 bases, and 11 bases separated the two germline ends. The CDR3 is made up of 14 amino acids. The CDR3, as DNA: TGTGCCAGCAGCCAATATGGGGGAGGAGAGACCCAGTACTTC. As protein: CASSQYGGGETQYF.

The chain recombines TRBV7-7 with TRBJ2-1, with 13 bases fitting TRBD2. Germline CDR1 SSHAT, CDR2 FNYEAQ (reference sequence). V lost 5 bases and J lost 6; bases outside the gene matches: 4. CDR3 length: 15 amino acids. The CDR3 region is CASSPGLAGTNEQFF. CDR3 bases: TGTGCCAGCAGCCCGGGACTAGCGGGAACCAATGAGCAGTTCTTC.

The V call is TRBV5-1, the J call TRBJ2-3; no reliable D call. Germline V lookup: CDR1 SGHRS, CDR2 YFSETQ. This CDR3 is built from 14 residues. V was clipped by 0 bases and J by 1 base, with 6 bases between them. The CDR3: CASSLDGGTDTQYF. CDR3 DNA: TGCGCCAGCAGCTTGGACGGTGGCACAGATACGCAGTATTTT. The entire variable domain, with the rest obtained from reference TRBV5-1 and TRBJ2-3, is as follows: KAGVTQTPRYLIKTRGQQVTLSCSPISGHRSVSWYQQTPGQGLQFLFEYFSETQRNKGNFPGRFSGRQFSNSRSEMNVSTLELGDSALYLCASSLDGGTDTQYFGPGTRLTVL.

V and J are TRBV7-3 and TRBJ2-5; a weak D match, TRBD2 (5 bases). The CDR3 extends over 13 amino acids. Germline V gene lookup returns CDR1 SGHTA and CDR2 FQGTGA. V lost 4 bases and J lost 5, with 11 bases in between. CDR3: CASSSGRRETQYF. For the CDR3, the DNA is TGTGCCAGCAGCTCCGGGCGGAGGGAGACCCAGTACTTC.

In this sample, this clone turned up once. The chain combines TRBV2 with TRBJ2-7; 9 bases agree with TRBD2. V shed 8 bases and J 2 bases; nucleotides not matched to a gene: 4. Germline V lookup: CDR1 SNHLY, CDR2 FYNNEI. The CDR3 consists of 13 residues. CDR3 residues: CASSTSGPYEQYF. CDR3 sequence (DNA): TGTGCCAGCTCGACTAGCGGTCCCTACGAGCAGTACTTC.

The CDR3 loop reads CASSVGPNQPQHF. Here the CDR3 DNA reads TGTGCCAGCAGCGTAGGTCCAAATCAGCCCCAGCATTTT. The genes are TRBV9 and TRBJ1-5; D is unresolved. The CDR3 spans 13 residues. CDR1 and CDR2 (germline): SGDLS, YYNGEE. V dropped 0 bases and J dropped 4 bases, with 5 bases sitting between them.

V is TRBV29-1 and J is TRBJ1-2, with 11 bases identical to TRBD1. CDR3 length: 15 amino acids. V lost 4 bases and J lost 7; bases outside the gene matches: 11. CDR1 is SQVTM and CDR2 is ANQGSEA in the germline V gene. CDR3 region: CSVGSGQGAWGGYTF. The CDR3 DNA reads TGCAGCGTTGGATCCGGACAGGGGGCTTGGGGTGGCTACACCTTC.

J is TRBJ2-7 and V is TRBV15, with 7 bases that match TRBD2. The CDR3 length is 19 residues. CDR1 is LNHNV and CDR2 is YYDKDF in the germline V gene (reference sequence). The V segment lost 1 base and the J segment 3 bases; nucleotides outside the gene matches: 18. DNA of the CDR3: TGTGCCACCAGCAGAGCCGGGGCCTTGGGAGCGGGACGGGGCTACGAGCAGTACTTC. Translating gives CATSRAGALGAGRGYEQYF.

This clone was seen more than once but under ten times. This chain links TRBV6-1 with TRBJ1-6; perhaps TRBD1 as D (5 bases). V was cut by 6 bases and J by 0 bases, with 9 bases left in between. In germline, CDR1 is MNHNS, CDR2 SASEGT. CDR3 length equals 15 residues. The CDR3: CASRDTSSYNSPLHF. The DNA of the CDR3 is TGTGCCAGCAGGGACACGAGCTCCTATAATTCACCCCTCCACTTT.

The V gene is TRBV11-2, the J gene TRBJ2-7, with D perhaps TRBD1 (5 bases). Trimming left V 5 bases short and J 3 bases short, with 14 bases between. There are 14 residues in the CDR3. The germline CDR1 and CDR2 sequences are SGHAT and FQNNGV. Written as DNA, the CDR3 is TGTGCCAGCAGCCTACTAACAGGACGCTACGAGCAGTACTTC. Its translation is CASSLLTGRYEQYF.

This chain uses TRBV4-3 with TRBJ2-1, with 7 bases identical to TRBD2. Per the germline V gene, CDR1 is LGHNA and CDR2 is YSLEER. Trimming removed 0 bases from V and 4 bases from J; junction bases left unmatched: 9. This CDR3 has 17 amino acids. CDR3 loop: CASSQDNPGGYYNEQFF. The CDR3 nucleotides are TGCGCCAGCAGCCAAGATAATCCGGGGGGTTATTACAATGAGCAGTTCTTC.

The chain uses TRBV9 and TRBJ2-5, with 8 bases that match TRBD2. CDR3 length: 16 residues. Germline trimming cut 3 bases from V and 2 bases from J; bases unmatched to any gene: 9. Looked up from germline, CDR1 is SGDLS and CDR2 is YYNGEE. The CDR3 loop is CASSDGSGGSQETQYF. CDR3 nucleotides: TGTGCCAGCAGCGACGGAAGCGGGGGCTCGCAAGAGACCCAGTACTTC.

The chain recombines TRBV5-1 with TRBJ1-2, with 9 bases that match TRBD1. CDR3 length: 15 amino acids. V shed 2 bases, J shed 5 bases, and the junction held 7 bases outside the gene matches. Looked up from germline, CDR1 is SGHRS and CDR2 is YFSETQ. CDR3 coding DNA: TGCGCCAGCAGCTTCGCAGGGACAGGGACTTATGGCTACACCTTC. This gives the protein CASSFAGTGTYGYTF.

CDR3 coding DNA: TGCGCCAGCAGTGAACACTCTCGAGCGTTAAGCTCCTACAATGAGCAGTTCTTC. As protein: CASSEHSRALSSYNEQFF. The V call is TRBV10-1, the J call TRBJ2-1; D ambiguous. V lost 3 bases and J 0 bases, leaving 18 bases between the germline ends. Germline-derived CDR1 and CDR2 are WNHNN and SYGVQD (reference sequence). The CDR3 is 18 residues long.

V and J are TRBV13 and TRBJ2-4; the D gene is possibly TRBD2 (6 bases). Germline assignment: CDR1 PRHDT and CDR2 FYEKMQ (reference sequence). CDR3 length: 16 amino acids. Trimming took 5 bases from V and 3 from J, leaving 17 bases between them. The CDR3 loop is CASSQGLHLGKNIQYF. Written as DNA, the CDR3 is TGTGCCAGCAGCCAGGGACTCCACCTCGGCAAAAACATTCAGTACTTC.

The genes are TRBV30 and TRBJ2-1; TRBD2 might be the D (5 bases). This CDR3 has 12 amino acids. The germline V and J ends were trimmed by 0 bases and 8 bases, with 8 bases remaining between them. Germline-derived CDR1 and CDR2 are GTSNPN and SVGIG (reference sequence). Written as DNA, the CDR3 is TGTGCCTGGAGTGTACGGGGTTATGAGCAGTTCTTC. It yields the protein CAWSVRGYEQFF.

The chain joins TRBV28 to TRBJ2-1, with D unresolved. Deletions cut 8 bases from V and 4 bases from J, with 18 bases between. CDR3 size: 15 residues. The germline gives CDR1 MDHEN, CDR2 SYDVKM. The CDR3 reads CASGPDRVTYNEQFF. CDR3 in DNA: TGTGCCAGCGGCCCCGACCGGGTAACTTACAATGAGCAGTTCTTC.

The rearrangement joins TRBV10-2 to TRBJ2-7; weak D call: TRBD1 (5 bases). Germline assignment: CDR1 WSHSY and CDR2 SAAADI. The CDR3 covers 17 residues. Trimming shortened V by 6 bases and J by 3 bases, and 24 bases separated the two germline ends. The CDR3 region has the DNA TGCGCCAGCAGCTGGGGCAGGGTCTTTCCTCTTTTCTACGAGCAGTACTTC. As protein: CASSWGRVFPLFYEQYF.

The chain carries TRBV7-2 and TRBJ1-4, with 8 nucleotides matching TRBD1. Germline CDR1 is SGHTA and CDR2 is FQGNSA. The CDR3 is made up of 13 amino acids. V lost 6 bases, J lost 8 bases, and 5 bases stayed unmatched. CDR3 nucleotides: TGTGCCAGCAGTCCGGACAGGGAGGAAAAACTGTTTTTT. Its translation is CASSPDREEKLFF.

This chain links TRBV30 with TRBJ1-1; D is uncertain. The CDR3 is 13 amino acids. V was cut by 0 bases and J by 1 base, with 6 bases left in between. The germline V gene has CDR1 GTSNPN and CDR2 SVGIG (reference sequence). DNA for the CDR3: TGTGCCTGGAGTGTTGGGCAGAACACTGAAGCTTTCTTT. This codes for CAWSVGQNTEAFF.

The chain employs TRBV5-6 and TRBJ2-2; the D gene is possibly TRBD1 (5 bases). Germline CDR1 SGHDT, CDR2 YYEEEE. Trimming cost V 2 bases and J 1 base, with 6 bases left between them. This CDR3 is built from 14 residues. The DNA of the CDR3 is TGTGCCAGCAGCTTAAGGGGGAACACCGGGGAGCTGTTTTTT. It encodes CASSLRGNTGELFF.

This clone was observed a few times. The rearrangement joins TRBV18 to TRBJ2-5; TRBD2 matches 10 bases. The CDR3 is 16 residues long. CDR1 and CDR2 (germline): KGHSH, LQKENI. The trim removed 1 base at V and 1 base at J, leaving 3 bases unmatched. The CDR3 DNA sequence: TGTGCCAGCTCACCACAAAGCGGGAGGGTCCAAGAGACCCAGTACTTC. This encodes CASSPQSGRVQETQYF.

The chain couples TRBV6-1 to TRBJ1-2; weak D call: TRBD1 (6 bases). In germline, CDR1 is MNHNS, CDR2 SASEGT. The V end was cut by 8 bases, the J end by 2 bases, with 12 bases between. The CDR3 runs to 13 residues. The CDR3 DNA reads TGTGCCAGCGGCGACAGGATAAACTATGGCTACACCTTC. The encoded protein is CASGDRINYGYTF.

This clone was recorded only once. V is TRBV9 and J is TRBJ1-2; no definite D call. Germline CDR1 is SGDLS and CDR2 is YYNGEE. The CDR3 covers 12 residues. The V gene lost 0 bases and the J gene lost 8 bases, with 8 bases spanning the gap. The CDR3 DNA follows: TGTGCCAGCAGCGTAGGAGGTGGAGGCTACACCTTC. It specifies CASSVGGGGYTF.